This record looks at one T cell receptor beta chain sequence and its context. This sample was included in a study of radiation and T cells in renal cell carcinoma. The time point here: blood 2 weeks post-SBRT. The treatment here: 15 Gy SBRT to primary tumor, nephrectomy 4 weeks later. TCRdb's table, derived via immunoSEQ multiplex PCR, lists solely in-frame clones and lacks some. The sample lists tens of thousands of clones; roughly four fifths were seen once. CDR3 length: 17 residues. The trim removed 1 base at V and 3 bases at J, leaving 8 bases unmatched. Germline V gene data show CDR1 as SGHDT and CDR2 as YYEEEE.

This chain connects TRBV5-6 to TRBJ2-3, with 10 bases fitting TRBD1. The clonotype originates from a man aged 55-75 years with renal cell carcinoma. This material consisted of blood, taken from a patient whose treatment included radiotherapy and nephrectomy. The CDR3 DNA reads TGTGCCAGCAGCTTGTTCCGCCCGGGACAGGGGACAGATACGCAGTATTTT. This encodes CASSLFRPGQGTDTQYF.